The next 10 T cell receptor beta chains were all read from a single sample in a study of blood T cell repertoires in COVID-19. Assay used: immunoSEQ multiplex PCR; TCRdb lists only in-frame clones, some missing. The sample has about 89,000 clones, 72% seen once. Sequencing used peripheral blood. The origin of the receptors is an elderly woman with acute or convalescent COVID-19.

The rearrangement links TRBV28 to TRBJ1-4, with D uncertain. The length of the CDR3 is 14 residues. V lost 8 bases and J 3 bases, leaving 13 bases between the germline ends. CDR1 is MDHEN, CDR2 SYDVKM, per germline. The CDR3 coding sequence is TGTGCCAGCCGAATCCCTAATGCTAATGAAAAACTGTTTTTT. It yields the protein CASRIPNANEKLFF.

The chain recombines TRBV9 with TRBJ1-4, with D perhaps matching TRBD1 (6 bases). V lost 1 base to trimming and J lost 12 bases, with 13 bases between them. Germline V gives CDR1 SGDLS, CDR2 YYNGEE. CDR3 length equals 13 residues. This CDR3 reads CASSVSQGRELFF. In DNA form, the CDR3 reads TGTGCCAGCAGCGTATCACAGGGAAGAGAACTGTTTTTT. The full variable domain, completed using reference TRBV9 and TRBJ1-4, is DSGVTQTPKHLITATGQRVTLRCSPRSGDLSVYWYQQSLDQGLQFLIQYYNGEERAKGNILERFSAQQFPDLHSELNLSSLELGDSALYFCASSVSQGRELFFGSGTQLSVL.

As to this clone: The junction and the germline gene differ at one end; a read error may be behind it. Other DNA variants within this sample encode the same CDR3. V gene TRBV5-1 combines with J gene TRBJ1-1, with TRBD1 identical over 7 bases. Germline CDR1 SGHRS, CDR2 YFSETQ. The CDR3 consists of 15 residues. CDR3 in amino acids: CASSIETGRSTEAFF. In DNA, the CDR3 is TGCGCCAGCAGCATAGAGACAGGGCGGAGCACTGAAGCCTTCTTT.

CDR3 coding DNA: TGTGCCAGCAGTTACTCAACGCGGGGGGAAGGCGAGCAGTACTTC. It translates to CASSYSTRGEGEQYF. The chain joins TRBV6-2 or TRBV6-3 to TRBJ2-7, with 8 bases that match TRBD2. After removal of 0 bases from V and 6 bases from J, the junction contained 7 bases not matched to a gene. CDR1 is MNHEY and CDR2 is SVGEGT in the germline V gene. The CDR3 is made up of 15 amino acids.

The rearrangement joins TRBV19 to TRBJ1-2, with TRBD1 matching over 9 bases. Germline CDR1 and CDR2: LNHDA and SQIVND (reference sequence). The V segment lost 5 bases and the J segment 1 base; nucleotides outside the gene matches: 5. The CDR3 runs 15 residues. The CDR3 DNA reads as TGTGCCAGTAGTTCCCCGGGACAGGGTAACTATGGCTACACCTTC. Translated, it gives CASSSPGQGNYGYTF.

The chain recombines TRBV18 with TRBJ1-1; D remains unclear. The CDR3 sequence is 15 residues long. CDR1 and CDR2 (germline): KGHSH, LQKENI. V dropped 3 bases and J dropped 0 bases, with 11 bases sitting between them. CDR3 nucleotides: TGTGCCAGCTCACCGGGCAGCTTTATGAACACTGAAGCTTTCTTT. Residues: CASSPGSFMNTEAFF.

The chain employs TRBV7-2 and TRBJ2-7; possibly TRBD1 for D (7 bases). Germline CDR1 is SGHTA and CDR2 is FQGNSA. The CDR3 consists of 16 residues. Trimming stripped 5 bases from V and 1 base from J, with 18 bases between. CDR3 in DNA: TGTGCCAGCAGCCCCGCGGGACAGTCCCTTTCCTACGAGCAGTACTTC. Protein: CASSPAGQSLSYEQYF.

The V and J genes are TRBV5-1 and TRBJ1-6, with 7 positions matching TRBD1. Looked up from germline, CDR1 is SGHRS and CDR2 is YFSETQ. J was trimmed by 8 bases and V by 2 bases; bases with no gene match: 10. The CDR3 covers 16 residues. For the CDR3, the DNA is TGCGCCAGCAGCTTAGGCGCGGGACAGCGCCATTCACCCCTCCACTTT. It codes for CASSLGAGQRHSPLHF.

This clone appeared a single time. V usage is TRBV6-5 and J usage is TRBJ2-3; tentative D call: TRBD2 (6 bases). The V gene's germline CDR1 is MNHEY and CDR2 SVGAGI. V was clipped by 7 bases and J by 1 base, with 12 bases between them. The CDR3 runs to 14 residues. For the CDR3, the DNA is TGTGCCAGCACCACGGGGGTCCGCACAGATACGCAGTATTTT. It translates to CASTTGVRTDTQYF.

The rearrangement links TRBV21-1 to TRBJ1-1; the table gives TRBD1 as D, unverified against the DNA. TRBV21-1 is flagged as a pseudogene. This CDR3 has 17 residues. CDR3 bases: TGTGCCAGCAGTGATAAGGGGACAGGGACGGGAAACACTGAAGCTTTCTTT. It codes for CASSDKGTGTGNTEAFF.